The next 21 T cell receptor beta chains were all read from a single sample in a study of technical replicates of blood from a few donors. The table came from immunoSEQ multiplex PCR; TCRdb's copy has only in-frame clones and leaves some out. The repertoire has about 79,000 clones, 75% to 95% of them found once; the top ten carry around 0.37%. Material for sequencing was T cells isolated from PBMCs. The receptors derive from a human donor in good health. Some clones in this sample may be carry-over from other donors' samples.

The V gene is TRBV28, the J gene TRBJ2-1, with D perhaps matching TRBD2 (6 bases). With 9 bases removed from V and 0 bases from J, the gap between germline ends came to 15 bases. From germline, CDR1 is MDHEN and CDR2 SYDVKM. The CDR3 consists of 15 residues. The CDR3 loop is CASIAGSSSYNEQFF. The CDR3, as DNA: TGTGCCAGTATAGCCGGGAGTAGCTCCTACAATGAGCAGTTCTTC.

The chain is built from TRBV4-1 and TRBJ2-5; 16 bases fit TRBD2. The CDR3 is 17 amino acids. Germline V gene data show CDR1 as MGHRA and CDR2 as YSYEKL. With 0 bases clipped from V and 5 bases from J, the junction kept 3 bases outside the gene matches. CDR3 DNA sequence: TGCGCCAGCAGCCAAGAGGGGACTAGCGGGAGGGGGGAGACCCAGTACTTC. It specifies CASSQEGTSGRGETQYF.

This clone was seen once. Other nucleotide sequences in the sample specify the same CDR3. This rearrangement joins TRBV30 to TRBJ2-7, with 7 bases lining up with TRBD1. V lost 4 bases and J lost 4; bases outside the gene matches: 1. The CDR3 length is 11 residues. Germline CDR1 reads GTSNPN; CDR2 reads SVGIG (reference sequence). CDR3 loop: CAWTGGYEQYF. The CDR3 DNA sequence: TGTGCCTGGACAGGGGGTTACGAGCAGTACTTC.

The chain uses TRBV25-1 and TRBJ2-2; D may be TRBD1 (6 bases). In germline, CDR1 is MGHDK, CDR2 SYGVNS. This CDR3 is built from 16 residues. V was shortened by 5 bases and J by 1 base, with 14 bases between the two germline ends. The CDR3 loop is CASSTRAQGNTGELFF. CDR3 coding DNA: TGTGCCAGCAGTACACGGGCACAGGGGAACACCGGGGAGCTGTTTTTT.

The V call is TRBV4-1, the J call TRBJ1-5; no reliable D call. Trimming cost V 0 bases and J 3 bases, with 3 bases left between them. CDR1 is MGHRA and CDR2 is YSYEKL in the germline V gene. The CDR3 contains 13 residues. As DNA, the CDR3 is TGCGCCAGCAGCCAAGATTACAATCAGCCCCAGCATTTT. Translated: CASSQDYNQPQHF.

The CDR3 is CASQKYGTGVNEQFF. The CDR3, as DNA: TGTGCCAGCCAAAAATATGGGACAGGAGTCAATGAGCAGTTCTTC. V is TRBV6-6 and J is TRBJ2-1, with 8 bases that match TRBD1. Germline V gene sequence: CDR1 MNHNY, CDR2 SVGAGI (reference sequence). V lost 8 bases to trimming and J lost 6 bases; unmatched junction nucleotides: 12. This CDR3 is built from 15 residues.

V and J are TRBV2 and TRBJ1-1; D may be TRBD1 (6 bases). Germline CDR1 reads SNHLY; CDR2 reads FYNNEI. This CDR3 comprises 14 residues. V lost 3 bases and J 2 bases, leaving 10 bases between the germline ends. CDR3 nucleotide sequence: TGTGCCAGCAGTGAGACAGGTCTTAACACTGAAGCTTTCTTT. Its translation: CASSETGLNTEAFF.

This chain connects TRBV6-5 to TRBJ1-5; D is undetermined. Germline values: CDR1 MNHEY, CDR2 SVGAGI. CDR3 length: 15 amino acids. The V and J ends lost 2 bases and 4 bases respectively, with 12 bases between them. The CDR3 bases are TGTGCCAGCAGTTACAGTGGGAGAGGGAATCAGCCCCAGCATTTT. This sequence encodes CASSYSGRGNQPQHF.

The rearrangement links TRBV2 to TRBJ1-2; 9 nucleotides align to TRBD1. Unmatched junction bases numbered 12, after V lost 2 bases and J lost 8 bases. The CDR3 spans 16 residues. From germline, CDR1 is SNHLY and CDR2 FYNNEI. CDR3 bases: TGTGCCAGCAGTGAACCAGGACAGGGGCAAGCGGAAGGCTACACCTTC. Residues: CASSEPGQGQAEGYTF.

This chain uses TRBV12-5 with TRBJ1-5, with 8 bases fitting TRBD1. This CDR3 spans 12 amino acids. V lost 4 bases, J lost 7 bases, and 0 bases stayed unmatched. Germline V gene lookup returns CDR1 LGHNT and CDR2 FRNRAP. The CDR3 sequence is CASGSGGQPQHF. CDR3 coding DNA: TGTGCTAGTGGTTCAGGGGGCCAGCCCCAGCATTTT.

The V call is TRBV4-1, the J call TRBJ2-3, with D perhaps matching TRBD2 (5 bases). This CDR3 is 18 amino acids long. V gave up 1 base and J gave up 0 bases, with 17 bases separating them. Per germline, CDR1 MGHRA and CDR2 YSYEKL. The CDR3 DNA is TGCGCCAGCAGCCAAGGGGTAGCGTACACAGCTAGCACAGATACGCAGTATTTT. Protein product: CASSQGVAYTASTDTQYF.

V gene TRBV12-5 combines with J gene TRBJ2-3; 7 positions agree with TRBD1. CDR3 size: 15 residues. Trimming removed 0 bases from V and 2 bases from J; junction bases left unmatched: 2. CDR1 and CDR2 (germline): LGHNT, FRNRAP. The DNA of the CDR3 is TGTGCTAGTGGTTTGGTACAGGGGTTCACAGATACGCAGTATTTT. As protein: CASGLVQGFTDTQYF.

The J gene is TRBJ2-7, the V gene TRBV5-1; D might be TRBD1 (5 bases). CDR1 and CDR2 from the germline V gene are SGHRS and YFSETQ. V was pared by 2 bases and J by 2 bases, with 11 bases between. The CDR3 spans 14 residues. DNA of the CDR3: TGCGCCAGCAGCTTTCGCCAAGGGGCCTACGAGCAGTACTTC. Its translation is CASSFRQGAYEQYF.

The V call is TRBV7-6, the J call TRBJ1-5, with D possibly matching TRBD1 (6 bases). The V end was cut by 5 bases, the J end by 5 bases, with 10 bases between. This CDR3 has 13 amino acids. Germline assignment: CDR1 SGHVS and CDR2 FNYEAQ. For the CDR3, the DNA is TGTGCCAGCAGCAACAGGGAGCATCAGCCCCAGCATTTT. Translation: CASSNREHQPQHF.

The CDR3 region is CASSQGGGGRETQYF. For the CDR3, the DNA is TGTGCCAGCAGCCAAGGGGGGGGAGGGAGGGAGACCCAGTACTTC. The chain carries TRBV6-5 and TRBJ2-5, with a weak D call TRBD2 (7 bases). Germline-derived CDR1 and CDR2 are MNHEY and SVGAGI. V was shortened by 6 bases and J by 5 bases, with 19 bases between the two germline ends. CDR3 length: 15 amino acids.

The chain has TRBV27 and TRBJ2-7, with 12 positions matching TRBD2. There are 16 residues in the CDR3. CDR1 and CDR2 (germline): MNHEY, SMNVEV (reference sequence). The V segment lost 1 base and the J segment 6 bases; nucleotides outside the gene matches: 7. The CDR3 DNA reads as TGTGCCAGCAGTTTATTGCTAGCGGGAGGGCCAGGCGAGCAGTACTTC. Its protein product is CASSLLLAGGPGEQYF.

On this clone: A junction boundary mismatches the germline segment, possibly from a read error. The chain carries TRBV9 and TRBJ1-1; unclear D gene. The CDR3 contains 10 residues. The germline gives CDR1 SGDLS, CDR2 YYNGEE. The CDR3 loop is CASSSEEVYF. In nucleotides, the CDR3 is TGTGCCAGCAGCTCCGAGGAGGTGTACTTT.

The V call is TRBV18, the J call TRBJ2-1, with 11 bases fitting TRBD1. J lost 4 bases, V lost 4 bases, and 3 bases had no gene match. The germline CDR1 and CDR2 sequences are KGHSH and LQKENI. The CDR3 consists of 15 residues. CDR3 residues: CASSRDRGTYNEQFF. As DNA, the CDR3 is TGTGCCAGCTCACGGGACAGGGGGACTTACAATGAGCAGTTCTTC.

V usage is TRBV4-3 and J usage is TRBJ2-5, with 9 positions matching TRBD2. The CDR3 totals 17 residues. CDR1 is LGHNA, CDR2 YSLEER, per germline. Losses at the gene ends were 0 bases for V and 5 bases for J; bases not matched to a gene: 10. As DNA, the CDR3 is TGCGCCAGCAGCCAAGAGTCGCTGGCGGGAGGGGGGGAGACCCAGTACTTC. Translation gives CASSQESLAGGGETQYF.

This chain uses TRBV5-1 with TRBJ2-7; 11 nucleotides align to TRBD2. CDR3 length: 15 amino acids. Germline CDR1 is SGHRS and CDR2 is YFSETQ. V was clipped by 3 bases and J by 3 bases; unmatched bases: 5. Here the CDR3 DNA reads TGCGCCAGCAGCTCCCTAGCGGGAGGCGACTACGAGCAGTACTTC. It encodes CASSSLAGGDYEQYF. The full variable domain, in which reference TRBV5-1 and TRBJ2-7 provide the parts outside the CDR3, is KAGVTQTPRYLIKTRGQQVTLSCSPISGHRSVSWYQQTPGQGLQFLFEYFSETQRNKGNFPGRFSGRQFSNSRSEMNVSTLELGDSALYLCASSSLAGGDYEQYFGPGTRLTVT.

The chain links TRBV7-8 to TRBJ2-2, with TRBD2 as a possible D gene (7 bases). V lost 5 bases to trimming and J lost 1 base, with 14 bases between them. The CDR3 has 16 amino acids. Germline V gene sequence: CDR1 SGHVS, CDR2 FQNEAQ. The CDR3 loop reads CASSLEGGVNTGELFF. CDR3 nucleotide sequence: TGTGCCAGCAGCCTCGAGGGGGGGGTGAACACCGGGGAGCTGTTTTTT. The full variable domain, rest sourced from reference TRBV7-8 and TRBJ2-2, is GAGVSQSPRYKVAKRGQDVALRCDPISGHVSLFWYQQALGQGPEFLTYFQNEAQLDKSGLPSDRFFAERPEGSVSTLKIQRTQQEDSAVYLCASSLEGGVNTGELFFGEGSRLTVL.